Listed here are 30 T cell receptor beta chains from one sample, sequenced in a study of T cell repertoires and HLA-DP antigens. These receptors' targets are unknown. The data were produced by immunoSEQ multiplex PCR, yet TCRdb's version contains in-frame clones alone and is incomplete. This repertoire shows around 90,000 clones, approximately 89% found once; its top ten account for 1.7%. The sequencing input was CD4+ T cells from PBMCs. The receptors were gathered from a man aged 50-59 years in good health and CMV-seronegative.

J is TRBJ2-7 and V is TRBV5-4; D is perhaps TRBD2 (6 bases). This CDR3 region has 15 residues. V lost 4 bases to trimming and J lost 5 bases, with 19 bases between them. CDR1 is SGHNT and CDR2 is YYREEE in the germline V gene (reference sequence). In DNA form, the CDR3 reads TGTGCCAGCAGCCGCTCAGCCGGGAGTACCCACGAGCAGTACTTC. This translates into CASSRSAGSTHEQYF. The whole variable domain, remainder taken from reference TRBV5-4 and TRBJ2-7, is ETGVTQSPTHLIKTRGQQVTLRCSSQSGHNTVSWYQQALGQGPQFIFQYYREEENGRGNFPPRFSGLQFPNYSSELNVNALELDDSALYLCASSRSAGSTHEQYFGPGTRLTVT.

This rearrangement joins TRBV28 to TRBJ2-1, with 7 bases that match TRBD1. J lost 7 bases, V lost 7 bases, and 13 bases had no gene match. From germline, CDR1 is MDHEN and CDR2 SYDVKM. The CDR3 runs to 15 residues. The CDR3 region is CASTPGTAVTNEQFF. Written as DNA, the CDR3 is TGTGCCAGCACCCCAGGGACAGCGGTTACTAATGAGCAGTTCTTC.

The CDR3 loop is CASSEVNTIYF. The CDR3 bases are TGTGCCAGCAGTGAAGTTAACACCATATATTTT. V gene TRBV6-1 combines with J gene TRBJ1-3, with D hard to call. V lost 1 base to trimming and J lost 7 bases, with 2 bases between them. CDR1 is MNHNS and CDR2 is SASEGT in the germline V gene. This CDR3 contains 11 residues.

The chain joins TRBV25-1 to TRBJ2-7; the D gene is possibly TRBD1 (6 bases). The V gene's germline CDR1 is MGHDK and CDR2 SYGVNS. V was clipped by 2 bases and J by 2 bases, with 10 bases between them. This CDR3 has 14 amino acids. CDR3 nucleotides: TGTGCCAGCAGTGAACCCGGGGACACCTACGAGCAGTACTTC. This sequence encodes CASSEPGDTYEQYF.

V usage is TRBV11-2 and J usage is TRBJ2-1; D tentatively fits TRBD1 or TRBD2 (5 bases each). The CDR3 sequence is 13 residues long. V shed 5 bases and J shed 9 bases, with 14 bases lying between them. CDR1 is SGHAT and CDR2 is FQNNGV in the germline V gene. DNA of the CDR3: TGTGCCAGCAGCAAGAACGTTGGGGGTGAGCAGTTCTTC. It encodes CASSKNVGGEQFF.

The chain uses TRBV19 and TRBJ1-2; tentatively, D is TRBD1 (6 bases). V was trimmed by 6 bases and J by 2 bases, leaving 19 bases between them. The CDR3 runs to 16 residues. Germline V CDR1 and CDR2: LNHDA, SQIVND (reference sequence). The CDR3 here is CASRLSGRGTNYGYTF. The CDR3 DNA reads TGTGCCAGTAGACTCTCTGGCCGGGGGACAAACTATGGCTACACCTTC. Drawing the rest from reference TRBV19 and TRBJ1-2, the complete variable domain is DGGITQSPKYLFRKEGQNVTLSCEQNLNHDAMYWYRQDPGQGLRLIYYSQIVNDFQKGDIAEGYSVSREKKESFPLTVTSAQKNPTAFYLCASRLSGRGTNYGYTFGSGTRLTVV.

The CDR3 loop is CASSFRGGSGEKLFF. The CDR3 DNA reads as TGTGCCAGCAGTTTTCGTGGGGGTTCAGGTGAAAAACTGTTTTTT. The chain links TRBV28 to TRBJ1-4; tentative D call: TRBD1 (5 bases). This CDR3 is built from 15 residues. V lost 3 bases, J lost 7 bases, and 15 bases lay in between. Germline values: CDR1 MDHEN, CDR2 SYDVKM.

The rearrangement joins TRBV18 to TRBJ1-2; D remains ambiguous. The CDR3 has 17 residues. CDR1 is KGHSH, CDR2 LQKENI, per germline. V was clipped by 5 bases and J by 0 bases, with 19 bases between them. The CDR3 loop reads CASSSRGGKASNYGYTF. In DNA, the CDR3 is TGTGCCAGCTCATCCCGGGGAGGGAAGGCATCTAACTATGGCTACACCTTC.

The chain has TRBV9 and TRBJ2-3, with no clear D. Between the trimmed V and J ends, which lost 0 bases and 6 bases, there was a span of 14 bases. CDR1 and CDR2 (germline): SGDLS, YYNGEE. This CDR3 spans 15 amino acids. The CDR3 loop reads CASSVVHSPLDTQYF. DNA of the CDR3: TGTGCCAGCAGCGTAGTCCACAGTCCGTTGGATACGCAGTATTTT.

This clone was observed a handful of times. The V gene is TRBV7-9, the J gene TRBJ2-5; D is uncertain. The CDR3 spans 14 residues. V gave up 3 bases and J gave up 9 bases, with 17 bases separating them. Per germline, CDR1 SEHNR and CDR2 FQNEAQ (reference sequence). Written as DNA, the CDR3 is TGTGCCAGCAGCTTTTCAGCTGGGCTTGGGTCCCAGTACTTC. Translating it yields CASSFSAGLGSQYF.

The V and J genes are TRBV15 and TRBJ2-4; D tentatively fits TRBD1 or TRBD2 (6 bases each). V was trimmed by 0 bases and J by 5 bases, leaving 11 bases between them. There are 15 residues in the CDR3. The germline V gene has CDR1 LNHNV and CDR2 YYDKDF (reference sequence). For the CDR3, the DNA is TGTGCCACCAGCAGAGATCTGGGGGGCGAAAACATTCAGTACTTC. This codes for CATSRDLGGENIQYF.

The rearrangement links TRBV20-1 to TRBJ1-2, with D hard to call. Germline loops: CDR1 DFQATT, CDR2 SNEGSKA (reference sequence). The CDR3 spans 11 residues. CDR3 amino acids: CSAQGRYGYTF. The CDR3 bases are TGCAGCGCCCAAGGCCGGTATGGCTACACCTTC.

The rearrangement links TRBV18 to TRBJ2-2; 13 positions match TRBD2. CDR1 and CDR2 (germline): KGHSH, LQKENI. This CDR3 is built from 18 residues. Trimming cost V 0 bases and J 7 bases; bases outside gene matches: 8. The CDR3 loop is CASSPPGLAGTNGGELFF. DNA of the CDR3: TGTGCCAGCTCACCACCGGGACTAGCGGGGACAAACGGCGGGGAGCTGTTTTTT.

The chain joins TRBV5-1 to TRBJ2-2, with 9 bases lining up with TRBD1. There are 15 residues in the CDR3. V lost 4 bases to trimming and J lost 7 bases; unmatched junction nucleotides: 8. Germline values: CDR1 SGHRS, CDR2 YFSETQ. The CDR3 reads CASSEGTGSHGELFF. The CDR3 DNA is TGCGCCAGCAGCGAGGGGACAGGGTCCCACGGGGAGCTGTTTTTT.

There are a few counts of this clone. This sequence joins TRBV4-2 and TRBJ2-1, with 8 bases that match TRBD1. In germline, CDR1 is LGHNA, CDR2 YNFKEQ. The CDR3 runs to 15 residues. V was pared by 7 bases and J by 6 bases, with 11 bases of the junction left unmatched. The CDR3 spells CASNQLTGAINEQFF. CDR3 coding DNA: TGTGCCAGCAATCAATTGACAGGGGCTATCAATGAGCAGTTCTTC.

V and J are TRBV5-5 and TRBJ2-3, with 12 nucleotides matching TRBD2. In germline, CDR1 is SGHKS, CDR2 YYEKEE (reference sequence). The CDR3 is made up of 16 amino acids. The ends lost 4 bases at V and 5 bases at J; junction bases unmatched: 8. The CDR3 bases are TGTGCCAGCAGCCCAACTCGACTAGCGGGAGTAGATACGCAGTATTTT. Translated, it gives CASSPTRLAGVDTQYF. Looking up the rest from reference TRBV5-5 and TRBJ2-3 gives the full variable domain: DAGVTQSPTHLIKTRGQQVTLRCSPISGHKSVSWYQQVLGQGPQFIFQYYEKEERGRGNFPDRFSARQFPNYSSELNVNALLLGDSALYLCASSPTRLAGVDTQYFGPGTRLTVL.

The CDR3 nucleotides are TGCGCCAGCAGCCCACAAAGGCCGAACACTGAAGCTTTCTTT. Translated, it gives CASSPQRPNTEAFF. The genes are TRBV5-1 and TRBJ1-1; D ambiguous. Germline lookup yields CDR1 SGHRS and CDR2 YFSETQ. Trimming took off 4 bases at V and 1 base at J, with 11 bases between the two ends. The CDR3 has 14 amino acids. The full variable domain, completed using reference TRBV5-1 and TRBJ1-1, is KAGVTQTPRYLIKTRGQQVTLSCSPISGHRSVSWYQQTPGQGLQFLFEYFSETQRNKGNFPGRFSGRQFSNSRSEMNVSTLELGDSALYLCASSPQRPNTEAFFGQGTRLTVV.

The chain combines TRBV7-2 with TRBJ1-3; unclear D gene. Germline CDR1 is SGHTA and CDR2 is FQGNSA. Trimming removed 4 bases from V and 4 bases from J, with 2 bases in between. The length of the CDR3 is 11 residues. The CDR3 loop is CASSSGNTIYF. As DNA, the CDR3 is TGTGCCAGCAGCTCAGGAAACACCATATATTTT.

The gene calls are TRBV29-1 and TRBJ1-1; D is unclear. Trimming removed 4 bases at V and 0 bases at J, with 9 bases between. The CDR3 has 13 residues. Germline lookup yields CDR1 SQVTM and CDR2 ANQGSEA. The CDR3 is CSVASILNTEAFF. In DNA form, the CDR3 reads TGCAGCGTTGCGTCGATACTGAACACTGAAGCTTTCTTT.

This rearrangement joins TRBV2 to TRBJ2-1; D remains unclear. The V gene lost 7 bases and the J gene lost 10 bases, with 8 bases spanning the gap. Germline V gives CDR1 SNHLY, CDR2 FYNNEI. This CDR3 spans 10 amino acids. The CDR3 DNA follows: TGTGCCAGCATGACTTGGGAGCAGTTCTTC. Protein product: CASMTWEQFF.

The chain is built from TRBV4-3 and TRBJ1-5; D is unclear. V was clipped by 1 base and J by 3 bases, with 13 bases between them. CDR1 and CDR2 from the germline V gene are LGHNA and YSLEER. The CDR3 is 16 amino acids. The CDR3 loop reads CASSQVGGSANQPQHF. In DNA form, the CDR3 reads TGCGCCAGCAGCCAAGTCGGAGGGAGCGCCAATCAGCCCCAGCATTTT.

The gene calls are TRBV29-1 and TRBJ2-3, with no clear D. Per germline, CDR1 SQVTM and CDR2 ANQGSEA. Trimming cost V 4 bases and J 0 bases, with 8 bases left between them. This CDR3 has 13 amino acids. CDR3 protein: CSVAELSTDTQYF. CDR3 coding DNA: TGCAGCGTTGCAGAGCTTAGCACAGATACGCAGTATTTT.

This chain uses TRBV5-1 with TRBJ1-1, with D perhaps matching TRBD1 (5 bases). CDR1 and CDR2 from the germline V gene are SGHRS and YFSETQ. V shed 4 bases and J shed 1 base, with 8 bases lying between them. The CDR3 sequence is 13 residues long. The CDR3 here is CASSQGWNTEAFF. In DNA, the CDR3 is TGCGCCAGCAGCCAGGGTTGGAACACTGAAGCTTTCTTT.

The chain recombines TRBV18 with TRBJ2-7; D uncertain. This CDR3 contains 13 residues. The V end was cut by 2 bases, the J end by 1 base, with 6 bases between. CDR1 is KGHSH, CDR2 LQKENI, per germline. CDR3 protein: CASSPIPSYEQYF. The CDR3 DNA sequence: TGTGCCAGCTCACCAATTCCGTCCTACGAGCAGTACTTC.

V and J are TRBV4-1 and TRBJ2-1; D gene unclear. Trimming pared 5 bases from V and 6 bases from J, leaving 11 bases between. The CDR3 extends over 13 amino acids. Looked up from germline, CDR1 is MGHRA and CDR2 is YSYEKL. The CDR3 DNA follows: TGCGCCAGCAGCTCCATCGGTTCCAATGAGCAGTTCTTC. Translating it yields CASSSIGSNEQFF.

As to this clone: Germline and junction disagree at one end, which may indicate a read error. The chain couples TRBV6-5 to TRBJ1-2; D is possibly TRBD1 (5 bases). Germline V gene sequence: CDR1 MNHEY, CDR2 SVGAGI. CDR3 length: 12 residues. The CDR3 protein is CASTGGPATRAF. In DNA, the CDR3 is TGTGCCAGCACGGGGGGACCGGCTACCAGGGCCTTC.

The chain links TRBV27 to TRBJ2-1; possible D gene TRBD2, 7 bases. CDR3 length: 15 amino acids. The V gene's germline CDR1 is MNHEY and CDR2 SMNVEV (reference sequence). V was shortened by 4 bases and J by 9 bases, with 19 bases between the two germline ends. DNA for the CDR3: TGTGCCAGCAGTTCCCTGGGGGGGGGCCGAGTTGAGCAGTTCTTC. Translating gives CASSSLGGGRVEQFF.

The chain has TRBV30 and TRBJ1-4, with TRBD1 matching over 10 bases. The CDR3 contains 14 residues. V shed 3 bases, J shed 8 bases, and the junction held 6 bases outside the gene matches. From germline, CDR1 is GTSNPN and CDR2 SVGIG (reference sequence). DNA of the CDR3: TGTGCCTGGAGCCAGACAGGGGGCGGCGAAAAACTGTTTTTT. It translates to CAWSQTGGGEKLFF.

The chain joins TRBV28 to TRBJ2-2; D call uncertain. V was trimmed by 2 bases and J by 11 bases, leaving 15 bases between them. There are 14 residues in the CDR3. Germline V CDR1 and CDR2: MDHEN, SYDVKM. CDR3: CASSLDRVREELFF. For the CDR3, the DNA is TGTGCCAGCAGTTTAGATAGGGTCCGAGAAGAGCTGTTTTTT.

The rearrangement uses TRBV7-6 and TRBJ2-7; no firm D call. The ends were cut back, 4 bases at V and 4 bases at J, with 17 bases in the middle. Per the germline V gene, CDR1 is SGHVS and CDR2 is FNYEAQ. This CDR3 region has 15 residues. The CDR3 sequence: CASSSRANFGYEQYF. CDR3 coding DNA: TGTGCCAGCAGCTCCCGGGCCAACTTCGGGTACGAGCAGTACTTC.